The text below deals with one TCR beta chain. It has no known antigen specificity. It has no much larger one-base neighbor in the sample; base qualities were not kept. These data belong to a study of shared clonotypes between healthy human individuals (dated by TCRdb to the early 2020s). Background on the whole study: The cohort included three men and a couple of women between 18 and 49 years of age. Blood TCR repertoires of about 5 healthy adults were deeply sequenced to estimate repertoire size and the extent of clonotype sharing between individuals. For each donor, three plates each were used for CD4 naive and CD4 memory, two plates were used for CD8 naive, and one plate was used for CD8 memory. Leukapheresis yielded between about 0.85 and 9 billion PBMCs per donor. To increase sequencing depth and limit assay-specific biases, different laboratories used diverse techniques to prepare libraries and sequence TCR repertoires. The investigation overall reported the following: Only blood was sampled, and tissue TCR repertoires likely differ from those in blood. Naive subsets generally had larger estimated clonotype richness than memory subsets did. Compared with non-shared clonotypes, the clonotypes found in all four sorted-subset donors had higher generation probabilities. Incomplete sequencing was indicated by rarefaction of sorted-subset datasets, despite the large sequencing depth. The small number of donors limited the genetic and exposure-history diversity represented. Pairwise subsampling indicated that sequencing depth was expected to affect the degree of clonotype sharing among donors. When several donors were compared, the shared fraction of clonotypes was 5% to 6.5% for naive CD4, 3% to 4% for naive CD8, roughly 2.3% for memory CD4, and roughly 0.43% for memory CD8.

Using the deep immunoSEQ assay, TCR CDR3 regions were amplified from genomic DNA by multiplex PCR. Extracted genomic DNA from each cell subset was spread evenly across all wells of several immunoSEQ 96-well plates, with each plate serving as a replicate. For sorted subsets, 200 to 250 ng of genomic DNA, equivalent to about 30,000 T cell genomes, went into each replicate PCR. Purified libraries were quantified with a Qubit 3.0 fluorometer, sized on a Bioanalyzer 2100, and re-quantified with the KAPA Library Quantification kit. A separate single-read 150-cycle Illumina NextSeq 550 flow cell was used to sequence each immunoSEQ 96-well plate. In the original analysis: Because the immunoSEQ output held only junctional sequences and lacked quality scores, the filtering could not match the filtering applied to full-length reads. Sequences were annotated with PyIR, a Python wrapper for IgBLAST v1.9, using IMGT germline references to assign V/J genes and CDR3. Reads with weak V/J assignments (E-value above 1e-6), missing CDR3, stop codons, out-of-frame junctions, or ambiguous translated residues were removed. V3J clonotypes were defined by identical inferred V gene, J gene, and CDR3 amino acid sequence. To compute the percentage overlap between repertoires, the number of shared unique clonotypes was divided by the size of the smaller repertoire. Richness of each repertoire was evaluated using RTK rarefaction, the Chao1 estimator, and Recon v2.1 estimates of unobserved clonotypes. Generation probabilities were computed with OLGA for all TCRbeta clonotypes obtained by the gDNA method from several donors. Held by TCRdb, this immuneACCESS table contains in-frame sequences only and omits some clones. Under half of the omission traces to an unresolved V gene where checked; the cause of the rest is unknown. V, J and clone size are those of that table, while D and trimming were read from the DNA. This sample lists about 590,000 clones; around 95% were detected once. 0.1% to 0.11% of the sample goes to the ten largest clones.

V has 1 base trimmed and J has 4 bases trimmed; junction bases matching no gene number 6. For CDR1 and CDR2, the germline V gene (reference sequence) lists PRHDT and FYEKMQ. The CDR3 numbers 15 residues from cysteine through phenylalanine. Solely the CDR3 DNA is kept, with 45 bases framed from the first base. CD8 naive samples consisted of CD45RO-negative cells that were positively selected for CCR7, yielding a CD45RA+CCR7+ population without TemRA cells. Healthy HIV-negative adults with no recently reported acute infections or vaccinations were included as donors. Every donor was a Caucasian adult living in Nashville, Tennessee, USA. After blood collection by leukapheresis, PBMCs were isolated using Ficoll-Histopaque density gradient centrifugation and then cryopreserved in the vapor phase of liquid nitrogen. Analytical flow cytometry was used to check the purity and quantity of each magnetically sorted T cell population. Genomic DNA was isolated from each sorted fraction and quantified by UV absorbance on a Nanodrop 2000c.

The sequence links TRBV13 to TRBJ2-7, with 8 bases aligning to TRBD2. The sequencing input was naive CD8+ T cells sorted from blood. Read against the paper, the sample's cell subset or site label means: CD45RA+CCR7+. This clonotype originated in a woman aged 30 to 39 in good health. CDR3 protein: CASSLVGSGNYEQYF. At the DNA level, the sequence is TGTGCCAGCAGCTTAGTGGGTAGCGGGAATTACGAGCAGTACTTC.